This entry concerns a single T cell receptor (beta chain). This specimen comes from a study of blood T cell repertoires in COVID-19. Background on the study: Some COVID-19 samples were acute and others convalescent; all came from the United States, Italy and Spain.

Assignments of participants to cohorts depended upon their own reported clinical history. Profiling relied on immunoSEQ multiplex PCR, and the TCRdb table lists in-frame clones only, not all of them. The table records hundreds of thousands of clones, roughly 80% of them present only once. The source is a man between 35 and 55 years old who had been exposed to COVID-19. Sequencing used PBMCs or T cells enriched from blood (not recorded which).

Here the CDR3 DNA reads TGTGCCAGCAGCTCACGACAGGGAGGGGCCAACGTCCTGACTTTC. This codes for CASSSRQGGANVLTF. J is TRBJ2-6 and V is TRBV7-9; TRBD1 matches 7 bases. The CDR3 runs to 15 residues. Per germline, CDR1 SEHNR and CDR2 FQNEAQ (reference sequence). The trim removed 4 bases at V and 4 bases at J, leaving 4 bases unmatched.